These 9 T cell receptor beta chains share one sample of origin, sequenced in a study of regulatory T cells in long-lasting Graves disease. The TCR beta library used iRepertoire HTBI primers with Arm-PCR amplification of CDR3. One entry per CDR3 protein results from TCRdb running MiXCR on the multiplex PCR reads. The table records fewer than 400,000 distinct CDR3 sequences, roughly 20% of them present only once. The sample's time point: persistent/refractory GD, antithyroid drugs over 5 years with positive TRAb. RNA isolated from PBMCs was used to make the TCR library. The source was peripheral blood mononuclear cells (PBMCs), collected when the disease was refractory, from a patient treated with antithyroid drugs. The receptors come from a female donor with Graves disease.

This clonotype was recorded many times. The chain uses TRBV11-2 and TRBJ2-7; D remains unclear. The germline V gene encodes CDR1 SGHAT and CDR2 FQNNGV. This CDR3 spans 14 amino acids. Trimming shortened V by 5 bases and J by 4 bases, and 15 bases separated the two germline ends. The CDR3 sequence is CASSPSRPIYEQYF. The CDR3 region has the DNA TGTGCCAGCAGCCCATCCCGGCCGATTTACGAGCAGTACTTC.

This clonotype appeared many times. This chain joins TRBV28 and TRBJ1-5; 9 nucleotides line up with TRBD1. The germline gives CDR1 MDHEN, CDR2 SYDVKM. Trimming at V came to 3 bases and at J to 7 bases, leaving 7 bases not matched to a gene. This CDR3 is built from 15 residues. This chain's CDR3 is CASSFGTGKVQPQHF. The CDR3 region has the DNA TGTGCCAGCAGTTTTGGGACAGGGAAAGTCCAGCCCCAGCATTTT.

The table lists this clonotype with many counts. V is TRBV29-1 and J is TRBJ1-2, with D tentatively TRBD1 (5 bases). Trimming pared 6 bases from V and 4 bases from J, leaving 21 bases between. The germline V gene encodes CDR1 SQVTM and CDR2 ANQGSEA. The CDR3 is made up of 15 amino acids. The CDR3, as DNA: TGCAGCGTAGGGCGGGACCCCACCAGGGTCTATGGCTACACCTTC. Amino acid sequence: CSVGRDPTRVYGYTF.

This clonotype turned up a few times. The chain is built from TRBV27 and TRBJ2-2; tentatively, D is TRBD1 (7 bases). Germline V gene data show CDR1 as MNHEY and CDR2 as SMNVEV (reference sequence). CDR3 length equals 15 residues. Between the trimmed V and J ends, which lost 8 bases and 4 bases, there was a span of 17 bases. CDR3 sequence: CASSWRGLGTGELFF. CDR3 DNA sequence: TGTGCCAGCTCCTGGAGGGGGCTTGGCACCGGGGAGCTGTTTTTT.

Here the CDR3 reads CASDGGYEQYF. The CDR3, as DNA: TGTGCCAGCGATGGGGGCTACGAGCAGTACTTC. The V gene is TRBV25-1, the J gene TRBJ2-7, with D possibly called TRBD1 or TRBD2 (5 bases each). Germline V gene sequence: CDR1 MGHDK, CDR2 SYGVNS. CDR3 length: 11 amino acids. Trimming shortened V by 8 bases and J by 3 bases, and 8 bases separated the two germline ends.

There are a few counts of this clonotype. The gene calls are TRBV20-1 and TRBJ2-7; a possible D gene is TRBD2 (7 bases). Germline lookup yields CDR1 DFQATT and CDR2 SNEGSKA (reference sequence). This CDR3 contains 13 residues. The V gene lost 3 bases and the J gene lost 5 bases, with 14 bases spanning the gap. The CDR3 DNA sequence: TGCAGTGCTAGTCCCGGGGGGCGGGACGAGCAGTACTTC. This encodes CSASPGGRDEQYF.

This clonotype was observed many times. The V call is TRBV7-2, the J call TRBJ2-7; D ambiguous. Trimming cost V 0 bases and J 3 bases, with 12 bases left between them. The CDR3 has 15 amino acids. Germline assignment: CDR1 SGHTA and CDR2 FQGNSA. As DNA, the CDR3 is TGTGCCAGCAGCTTAGCCCGGGTGCTTAGCTACGAGCAGTACTTC. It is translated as CASSLARVLSYEQYF.

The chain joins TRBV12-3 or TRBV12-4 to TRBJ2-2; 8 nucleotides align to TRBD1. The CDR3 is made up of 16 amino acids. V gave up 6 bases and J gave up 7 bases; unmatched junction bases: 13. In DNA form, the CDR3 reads TGTGCCAGCAGAGCCCCCGGGACAGGATCCCACGGGGAGCTGTTTTTT. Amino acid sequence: CASRAPGTGSHGELFF.

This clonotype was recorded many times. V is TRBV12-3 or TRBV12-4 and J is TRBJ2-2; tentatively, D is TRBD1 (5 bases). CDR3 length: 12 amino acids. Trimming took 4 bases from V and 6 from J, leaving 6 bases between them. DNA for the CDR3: TGTGCCAGCAGTTGGGGCGCCGGGGAGCTGTTTTTT. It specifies CASSWGAGELFF.